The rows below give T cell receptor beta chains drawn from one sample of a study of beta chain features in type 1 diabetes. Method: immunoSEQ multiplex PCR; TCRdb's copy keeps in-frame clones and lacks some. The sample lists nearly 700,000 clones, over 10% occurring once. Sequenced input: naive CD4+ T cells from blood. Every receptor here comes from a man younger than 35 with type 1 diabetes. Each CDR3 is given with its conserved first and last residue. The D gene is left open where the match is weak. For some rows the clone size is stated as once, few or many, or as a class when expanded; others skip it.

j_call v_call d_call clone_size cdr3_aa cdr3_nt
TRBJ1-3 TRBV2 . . CASRGLGNTIYF TGTGCCAGCAGGGGGCTTGGAAACACCATATATTTT
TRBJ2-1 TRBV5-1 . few CASSPGGASYNEQFF TGCGCCAGCAGCCCGGGTGGGGCTTCCTACAATGAGCAGTTCTTC
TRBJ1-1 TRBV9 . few CASSAGPEGAAFF TGTGCCAGCAGCGCCGGGCCGGAGGGAGCAGCTTTCTTT
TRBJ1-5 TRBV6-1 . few CASQTLPGLPQHF TGTGCCAGTCAGACCCTGCCCGGTCTGCCCCAGCATTTT
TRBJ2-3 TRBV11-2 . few CASSPTSVSTDTQYF TGTGCCAGCAGCCCAACTAGTGTAAGCACAGATACGCAGTATTTT
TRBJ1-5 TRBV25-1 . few CASRGTGNQPQHF TGTGCCAGCAGGGGGACGGGCAATCAGCCCCAGCATTTT
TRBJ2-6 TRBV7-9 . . CASSNQGLTSGANVLTF TGTGCCAGCAGCAATCAGGGGCTGACCTCTGGGGCCAACGTCCTGACTTTC
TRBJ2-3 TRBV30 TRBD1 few CAWSVQGVDTQYF TGTGCCTGGAGTGTACAGGGGGTAGATACGCAGTATTTT
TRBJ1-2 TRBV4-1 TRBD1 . CASSRPGQGRYGYTF TGCGCCAGCAGCCGACCCGGACAGGGAAGATATGGCTACACCTTC
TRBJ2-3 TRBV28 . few CASSARASTDTQYF TGTGCCAGCAGCGCCCGGGCTAGCACAGATACGCAGTATTTT
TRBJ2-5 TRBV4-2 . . CASSQGSDPQETQYF TGTGCCAGCAGCCAAGGGTCGGACCCGCAAGAGACCCAGTACTTC
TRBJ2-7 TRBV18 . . CASSPDLSKVPEQYF TGTGCCAGCTCACCGGACCTCTCGAAGGTCCCCGAGCAGTACTTC
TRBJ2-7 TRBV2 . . CASRAGGEQYF TGTGCCAGCAGGGCCGGAGGTGAGCAGTACTTC
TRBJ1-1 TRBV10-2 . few CASSNQGPNTEAFF TGCGCCAGCAGTAACCAGGGACCGAACACTGAAGCTTTCTTT
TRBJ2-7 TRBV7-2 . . CASSSGLPYEQYF TGTGCCAGCAGCTCGGGACTCCCCTACGAGCAGTACTTC
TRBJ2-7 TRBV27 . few CASQTRGFAYEQYF TGTGCCAGTCAAACTCGGGGGTTTGCCTACGAGCAGTACTTC
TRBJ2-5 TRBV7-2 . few CASSLRGSEETQYF TGTGCCAGCAGCTTAAGGGGGTCGGAGGAGACCCAGTACTTC
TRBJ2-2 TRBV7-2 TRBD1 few CASSRRQGNTGELFF TGTGCCAGCAGCCGACGACAGGGAAACACCGGGGAGCTGTTTTTT
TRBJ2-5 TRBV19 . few CASSPNHGQETQYF TGTGCCAGTAGCCCGAATCACGGCCAAGAGACCCAGTACTTC
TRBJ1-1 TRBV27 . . CASSPRLGTEAFF TGTGCCAGCAGTCCCCGGTTGGGCACTGAAGCTTTCTTT
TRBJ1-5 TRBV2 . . CASSGQASNQPQHF TGTGCCAGCAGCGGGCAGGCTAGCAATCAGCCCCAGCATTTT
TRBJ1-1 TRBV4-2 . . CASSRGLEGEAFF TGTGCCAGCAGCCGAGGACTTGAGGGTGAAGCTTTCTTT
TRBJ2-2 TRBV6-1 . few CASSDINTGELFF TGTGCCAGCAGTGACATAAACACCGGGGAGCTGTTTTTT
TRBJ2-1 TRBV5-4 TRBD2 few CASSSRGAREDNEQFF TGTGCCAGCAGCTCACGCGGGGCGCGGGAGGACAATGAGCAGTTCTTC
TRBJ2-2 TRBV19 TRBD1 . CASNFRDRVTGELFF TGTGCCAGTAATTTTCGGGACAGGGTGACCGGGGAGCTGTTTTTT
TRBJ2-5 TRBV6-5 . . CASSERQRETQYF TGTGCCAGCAGTGAGCGACAGCGGGAGACCCAGTACTTC
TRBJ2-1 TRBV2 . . CASSPMPHNEQFF TGTGCCAGCAGTCCTATGCCCCACAATGAGCAGTTCTTC
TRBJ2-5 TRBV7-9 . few CASSLPSTGPQYF TGTGCCAGCAGCTTACCCTCTACAGGTCCCCAGTACTTC
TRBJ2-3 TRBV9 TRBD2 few CASSEGTRRLTDTQYF TGTGCCAGCAGCGAGGGGACTAGAAGGCTTACAGATACGCAGTATTTT
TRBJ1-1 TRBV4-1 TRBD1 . CASSQEGQGGSEAFF TGCGCCAGCAGCCAAGAGGGACAGGGAGGGTCTGAAGCTTTCTTT
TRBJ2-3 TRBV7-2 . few CASARPGAGDTQYF TGTGCCAGCGCCAGACCCGGGGCGGGAGATACGCAGTATTTT
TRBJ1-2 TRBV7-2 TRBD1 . CASSPMTGIVSYTF TGTGCCAGCAGTCCGATGACAGGGATCGTCAGCTACACCTTC
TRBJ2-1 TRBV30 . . CAWSVQRLGQQFF TGTGCCTGGAGTGTACAAAGACTAGGACAGCAGTTCTTC
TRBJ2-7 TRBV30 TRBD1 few CAWSVDRVEQYF TGTGCCTGGAGTGTAGACAGGGTCGAGCAGTACTTC
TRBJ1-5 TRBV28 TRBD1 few CASSFQDRVTALQHF TGTGCCAGCAGTTTCCAGGACAGGGTGACCGCGCTTCAGCATTTT
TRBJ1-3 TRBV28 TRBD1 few CASSLGQGIPLSGNTIYF TGTGCCAGCAGTTTAGGACAGGGAATCCCTCTCTCTGGAAACACCATATATTTT
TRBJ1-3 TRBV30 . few CAWSVSALGNTIYF TGTGCCTGGAGTGTCTCTGCATTGGGAAACACCATATATTTT
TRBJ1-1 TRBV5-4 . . CASSSNSHGEAFF TGTGCCAGCAGCTCGAACTCACATGGTGAAGCTTTCTTT
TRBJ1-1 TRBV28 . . CASLGFNRITEAFF TGTGCCAGCTTAGGGTTCAACAGGATCACTGAAGCTTTCTTT
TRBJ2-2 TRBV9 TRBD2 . CASTPGLAGALGELFF TGTGCCAGCACCCCCGGGCTAGCGGGGGCCCTCGGGGAGCTGTTTTTT
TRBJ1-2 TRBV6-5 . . CASTQQGYGYTF TGTGCCAGCACCCAACAGGGTTACGGCTACACCTTC
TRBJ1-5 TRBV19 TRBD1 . CASSDRGQPQHF TGTGCCAGTAGTGACAGGGGGCAGCCCCAGCATTTT
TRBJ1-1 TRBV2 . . CASSGRGDTEAFF TGTGCCAGCAGTGGGAGGGGGGACACTGAAGCTTTCTTT
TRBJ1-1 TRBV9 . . CASSPTEQNTEAFF TGTGCCAGCAGCCCGACGGAACAAAACACTGAAGCTTTCTTT
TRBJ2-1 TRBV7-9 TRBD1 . CASSPGQGLFNEQFF TGTGCCAGCAGCCCTGGACAGGGCCTTTTCAATGAGCAGTTCTTC
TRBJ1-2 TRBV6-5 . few CASTQPGRNYGYTF TGTGCCAGCACTCAGCCCGGACGGAACTATGGCTACACCTTC
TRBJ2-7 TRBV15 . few CATSRDLYPLPYEQYF TGTGCCACCAGCAGAGATCTTTATCCGTTACCCTACGAGCAGTACTTC
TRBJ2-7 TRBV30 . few CAWSTSYEQYF TGTGCCTGGAGTACCAGCTACGAGCAGTACTTC
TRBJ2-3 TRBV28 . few CARLGTDTQYF TGTGCTCGCCTTGGCACAGATACGCAGTATTTT
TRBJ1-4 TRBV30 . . CASAPGRVATNEKLFF TGTGCCTCAGCCCCCGGTAGGGTGGCAACTAATGAAAAACTGTTTTTT
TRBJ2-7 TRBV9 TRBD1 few CASSVSTGALYEQYF TGTGCCAGCAGCGTCAGTACAGGGGCGCTCTACGAGCAGTACTTC
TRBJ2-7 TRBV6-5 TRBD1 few CASSTQGIDYEQYF TGTGCCAGCAGCACACAGGGGATCGACTACGAGCAGTACTTC
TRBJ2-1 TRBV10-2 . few CASSESLNPTGSDEQFF TGCGCCAGCAGTGAGTCGCTCAATCCTACTGGATCGGATGAGCAGTTCTTC